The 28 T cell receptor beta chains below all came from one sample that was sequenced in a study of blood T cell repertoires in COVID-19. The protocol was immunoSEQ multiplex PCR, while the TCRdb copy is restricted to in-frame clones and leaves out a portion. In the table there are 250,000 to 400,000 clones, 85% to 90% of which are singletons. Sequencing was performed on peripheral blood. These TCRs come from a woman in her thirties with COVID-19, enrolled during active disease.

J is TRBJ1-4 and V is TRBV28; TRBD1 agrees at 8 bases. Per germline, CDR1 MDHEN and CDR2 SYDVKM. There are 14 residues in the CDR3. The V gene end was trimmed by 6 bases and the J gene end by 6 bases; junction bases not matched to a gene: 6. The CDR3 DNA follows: TGTGCCAGCAGCAAGGGACAGGTTCATGAAAAACTGTTTTTT. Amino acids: CASSKGQVHEKLFF. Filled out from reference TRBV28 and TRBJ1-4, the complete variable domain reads DVKVTQSSRYLVKRTGEKVFLECVQDMDHENMFWYRQDPGLGLRLIYFSYDVKMKEKGDIPEGYSVSREKKERFSLILESASTNQTSMYLCASSKGQVHEKLFFGSGTQLSVL.

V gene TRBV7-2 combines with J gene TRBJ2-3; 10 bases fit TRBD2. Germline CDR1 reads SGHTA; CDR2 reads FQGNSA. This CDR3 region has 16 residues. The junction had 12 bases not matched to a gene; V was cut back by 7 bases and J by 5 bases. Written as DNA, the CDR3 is TGTGCCAGCACCCCGAGGCTAGCGGGAGTCAGAGATACGCAGTATTTT. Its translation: CASTPRLAGVRDTQYF.

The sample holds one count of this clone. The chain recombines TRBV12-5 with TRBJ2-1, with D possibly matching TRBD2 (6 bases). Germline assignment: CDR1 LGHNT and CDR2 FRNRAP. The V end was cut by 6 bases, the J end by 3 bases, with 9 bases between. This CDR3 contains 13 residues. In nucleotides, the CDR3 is TGTGCTAGTGGCCGGGACTTCTACAATGAGCAGTTCTTC. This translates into CASGRDFYNEQFF.

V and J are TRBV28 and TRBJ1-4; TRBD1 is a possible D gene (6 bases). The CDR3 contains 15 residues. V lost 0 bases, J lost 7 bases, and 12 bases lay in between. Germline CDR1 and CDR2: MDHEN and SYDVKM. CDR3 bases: TGTGCCAGCAGTTTATGGGTAGGGGGTGGTGAAAAACTGTTTTTT. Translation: CASSLWVGGGEKLFF.

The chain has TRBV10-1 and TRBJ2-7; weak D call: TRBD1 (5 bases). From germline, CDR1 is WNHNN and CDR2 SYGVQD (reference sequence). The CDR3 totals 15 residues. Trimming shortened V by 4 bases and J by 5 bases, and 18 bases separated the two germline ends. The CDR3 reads CASSAGRTRSDEQYF. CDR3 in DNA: TGCGCCAGCAGTGCTGGCAGGACACGGAGCGACGAGCAGTACTTC.

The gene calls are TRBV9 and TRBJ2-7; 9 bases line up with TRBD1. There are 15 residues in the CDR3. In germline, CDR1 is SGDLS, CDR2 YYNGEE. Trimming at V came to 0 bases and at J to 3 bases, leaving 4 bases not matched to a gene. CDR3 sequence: CASSVDGTGRYEQYF. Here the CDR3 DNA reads TGTGCCAGCAGCGTAGATGGGACAGGGCGCTACGAGCAGTACTTC.

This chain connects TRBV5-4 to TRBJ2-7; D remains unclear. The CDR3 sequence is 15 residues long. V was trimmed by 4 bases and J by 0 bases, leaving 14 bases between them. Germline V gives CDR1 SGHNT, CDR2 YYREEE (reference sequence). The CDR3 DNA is TGTGCCAGCAGCCCCGCCGGTGTAGACTCCTACGAGCAGTACTTC. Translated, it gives CASSPAGVDSYEQYF.

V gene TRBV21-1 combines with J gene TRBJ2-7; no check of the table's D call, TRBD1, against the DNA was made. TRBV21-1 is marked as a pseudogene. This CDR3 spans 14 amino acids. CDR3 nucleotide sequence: TGTGCCAGCAGCACACAACAGCCGACCTACGAGCAGTACTTC. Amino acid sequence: CASSTQQPTYEQYF.

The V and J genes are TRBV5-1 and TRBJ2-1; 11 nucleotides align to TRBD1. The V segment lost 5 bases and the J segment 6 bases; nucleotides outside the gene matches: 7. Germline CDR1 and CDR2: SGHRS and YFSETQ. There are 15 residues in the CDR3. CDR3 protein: CASRDGQGASNEQFF. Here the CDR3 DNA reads TGCGCCAGCAGGGACGGACAGGGGGCGTCCAATGAGCAGTTCTTC.

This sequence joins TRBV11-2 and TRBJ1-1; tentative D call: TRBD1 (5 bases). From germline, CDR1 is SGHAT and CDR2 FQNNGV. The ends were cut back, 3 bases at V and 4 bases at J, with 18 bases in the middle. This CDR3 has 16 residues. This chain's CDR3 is CASSLILALGGTEAFF. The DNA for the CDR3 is TGTGCCAGCAGCTTGATTTTGGCATTGGGGGGCACTGAAGCTTTCTTT.

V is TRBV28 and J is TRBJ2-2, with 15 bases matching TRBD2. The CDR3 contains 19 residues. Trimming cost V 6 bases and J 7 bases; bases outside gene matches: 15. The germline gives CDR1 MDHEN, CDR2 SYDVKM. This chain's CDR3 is CASSLVTGLAGGYGGELFF. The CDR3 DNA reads TGTGCCAGCAGCCTTGTAACCGGACTAGCGGGAGGGTACGGCGGGGAGCTGTTTTTT.

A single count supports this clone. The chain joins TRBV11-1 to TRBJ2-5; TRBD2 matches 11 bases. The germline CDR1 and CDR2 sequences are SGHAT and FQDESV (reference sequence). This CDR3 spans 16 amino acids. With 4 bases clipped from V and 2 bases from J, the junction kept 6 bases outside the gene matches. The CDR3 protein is CASSSGLAGPQETQYF. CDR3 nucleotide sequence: TGTGCCAGCAGCTCCGGACTAGCGGGCCCTCAAGAGACCCAGTACTTC. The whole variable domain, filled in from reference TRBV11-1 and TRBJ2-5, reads EAEVAQSPRYKITEKSQAVAFWCDPISGHATLYWYRQILGQGPELLVQFQDESVVDDSQLPKDRFSAERLKGVDSTLKIQPAELGDSAMYLCASSSGLAGPQETQYFGPGTRLLVL.

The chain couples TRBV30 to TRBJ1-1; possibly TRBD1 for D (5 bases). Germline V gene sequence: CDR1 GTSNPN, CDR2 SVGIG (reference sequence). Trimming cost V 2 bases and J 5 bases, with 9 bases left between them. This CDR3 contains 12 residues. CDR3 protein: CAWSFQGTEAFF. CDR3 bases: TGTGCCTGGAGTTTCCAGGGAACTGAAGCTTTCTTT. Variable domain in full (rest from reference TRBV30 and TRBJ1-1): SQTIHQWPATLVQPVGSPLSLECTVEGTSNPNLYWYRQAAGRGLQLLFYSVGIGQISSEVPQNLSASRPQDRQFILSSKKLLLSDSGFYLCAWSFQGTEAFFGQGTRLTVV.

The CDR3 is CASSLVPKQEKSQPQHF. The CDR3 coding sequence is TGTGCCAGCAGTCTCGTCCCAAAACAGGAGAAGAGTCAGCCCCAGCATTTT. This rearrangement joins TRBV28 to TRBJ1-5; D is perhaps TRBD1 (5 bases). The CDR3 is 17 residues long. Germline V gene data show CDR1 as MDHEN and CDR2 as SYDVKM. V gave up 5 bases and J gave up 6 bases, with 23 bases separating them.

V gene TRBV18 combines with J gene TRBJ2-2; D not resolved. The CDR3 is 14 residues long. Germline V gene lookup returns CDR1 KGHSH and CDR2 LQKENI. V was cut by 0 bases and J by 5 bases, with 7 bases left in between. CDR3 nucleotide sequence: TGTGCCAGCTCACCACCCACAGCTACCGGGGAGCTGTTTTTT. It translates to CASSPPTATGELFF.

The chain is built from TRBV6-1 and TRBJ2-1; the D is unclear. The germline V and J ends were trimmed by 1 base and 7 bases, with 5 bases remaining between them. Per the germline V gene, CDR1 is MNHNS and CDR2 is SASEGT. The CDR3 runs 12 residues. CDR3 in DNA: TGTGCCAGCAGTGAAGTCGGGAATGAGCAGTTCTTC. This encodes CASSEVGNEQFF.

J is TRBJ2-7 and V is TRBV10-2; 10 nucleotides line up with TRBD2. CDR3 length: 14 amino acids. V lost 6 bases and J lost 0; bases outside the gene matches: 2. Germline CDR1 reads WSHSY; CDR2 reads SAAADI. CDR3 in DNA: TGCGCCAGCAGGACTAGCGGGTTCTCCTACGAGCAGTACTTC. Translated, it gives CASRTSGFSYEQYF.

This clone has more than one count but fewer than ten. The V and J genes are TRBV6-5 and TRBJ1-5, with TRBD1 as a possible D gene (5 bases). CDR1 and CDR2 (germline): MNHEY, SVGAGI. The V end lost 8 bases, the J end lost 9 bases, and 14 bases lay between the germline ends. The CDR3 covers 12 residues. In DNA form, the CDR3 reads TGTGCCAGCGGGGGGGAAAAGCTGCCCCAGCATTTT. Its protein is CASGGEKLPQHF.

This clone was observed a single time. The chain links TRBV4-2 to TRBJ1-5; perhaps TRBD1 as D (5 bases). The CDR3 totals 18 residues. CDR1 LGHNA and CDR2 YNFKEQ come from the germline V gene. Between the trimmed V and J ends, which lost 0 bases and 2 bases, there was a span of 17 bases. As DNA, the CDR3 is TGTGCCAGCAGCCAAGATGAGTCGGGGAGGGGTGGCAATCAGCCCCAGCATTTT. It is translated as CASSQDESGRGGNQPQHF.

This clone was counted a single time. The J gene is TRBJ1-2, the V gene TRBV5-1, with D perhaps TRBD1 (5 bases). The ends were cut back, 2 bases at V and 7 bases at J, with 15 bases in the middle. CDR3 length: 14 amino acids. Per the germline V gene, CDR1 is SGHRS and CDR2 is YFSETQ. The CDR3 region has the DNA TGCGCCAGCAGCTTAACCGCGGGGGACCGTGGCTACACCTTC. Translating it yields CASSLTAGDRGYTF.

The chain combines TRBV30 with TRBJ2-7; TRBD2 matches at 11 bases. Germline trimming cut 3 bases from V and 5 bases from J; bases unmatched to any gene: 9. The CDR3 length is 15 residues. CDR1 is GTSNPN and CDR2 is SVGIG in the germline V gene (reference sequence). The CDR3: CAWRSIAGGIDEQYF. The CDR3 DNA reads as TGTGCCTGGAGATCGATAGCGGGAGGGATCGACGAGCAGTACTTC.

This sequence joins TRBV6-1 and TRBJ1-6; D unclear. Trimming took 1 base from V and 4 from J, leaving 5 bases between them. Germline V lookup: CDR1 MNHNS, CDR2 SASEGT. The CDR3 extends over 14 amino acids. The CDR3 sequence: CASSEEQYNSPLHF. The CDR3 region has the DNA TGTGCCAGCAGTGAAGAACAATATAATTCACCCCTCCACTTT.

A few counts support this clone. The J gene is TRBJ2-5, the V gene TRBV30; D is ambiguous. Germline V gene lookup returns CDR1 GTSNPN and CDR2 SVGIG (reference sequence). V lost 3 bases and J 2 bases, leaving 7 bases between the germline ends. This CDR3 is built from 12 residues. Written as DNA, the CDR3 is TGTGCCTGGAGACAGTATCAAGAGACCCAGTACTTC. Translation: CAWRQYQETQYF.

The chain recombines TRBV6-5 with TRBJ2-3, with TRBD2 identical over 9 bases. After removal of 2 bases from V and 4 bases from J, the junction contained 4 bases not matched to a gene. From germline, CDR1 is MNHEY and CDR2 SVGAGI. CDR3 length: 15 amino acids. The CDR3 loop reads CASSYIAGVPDTQYF. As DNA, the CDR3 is TGTGCCAGCAGTTACATAGCGGGAGTCCCAGATACGCAGTATTTT.

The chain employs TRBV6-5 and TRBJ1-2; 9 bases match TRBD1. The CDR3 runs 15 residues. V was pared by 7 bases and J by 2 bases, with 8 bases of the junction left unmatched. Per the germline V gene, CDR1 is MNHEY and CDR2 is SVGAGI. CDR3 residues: CASTDRGRTNYGYTF. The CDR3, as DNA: TGTGCCAGCACGGACAGGGGCCGGACGAACTATGGCTACACCTTC.

The CDR3 here is CASSARGPNEAFF. In DNA form, the CDR3 reads TGTGCCAGCAGTGCGAGGGGGCCGAACGAAGCTTTCTTT. V and J are TRBV6-4 and TRBJ1-1, with 7 nucleotides matching TRBD1. The length of the CDR3 is 13 residues. Germline V gives CDR1 MRHNA, CDR2 SNTAGT. The V and J ends lost 4 bases and 8 bases, in that order; junction bases with no gene match: 7.

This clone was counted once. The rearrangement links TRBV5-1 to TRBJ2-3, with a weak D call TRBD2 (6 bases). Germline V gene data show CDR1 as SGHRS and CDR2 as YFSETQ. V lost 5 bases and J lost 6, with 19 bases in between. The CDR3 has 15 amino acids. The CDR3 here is CASSSAGSLVDTQYF. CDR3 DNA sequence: TGCGCCAGCAGTTCAGCGGGTTCATTGGTGGATACGCAGTATTTT. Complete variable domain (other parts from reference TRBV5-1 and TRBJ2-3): KAGVTQTPRYLIKTRGQQVTLSCSPISGHRSVSWYQQTPGQGLQFLFEYFSETQRNKGNFPGRFSGRQFSNSRSEMNVSTLELGDSALYLCASSSAGSLVDTQYFGPGTRLTVL.

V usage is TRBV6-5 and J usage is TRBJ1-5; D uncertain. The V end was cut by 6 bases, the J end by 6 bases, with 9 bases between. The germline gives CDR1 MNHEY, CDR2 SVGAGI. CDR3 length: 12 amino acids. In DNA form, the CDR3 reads TGTGCCAGCAGATACAATATTCAGCCCCAGCATTTT. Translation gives CASRYNIQPQHF.